Here is one TCR beta chain with its context. The antigen it binds to is not known. Qualities for individual bases were not recorded, and no much larger clone is one base off. Reading the germline V gene gives CDR1 SGHAT and CDR2 FQNNGV. Cut back by 4 bases and 1 base, the V and J ends lie 16 bases apart. The CDR3 goes from the cysteine to the phenylalanine over 17 residues. The sequence is cut down to CDR3 DNA, 51 bases in frame from base 1. This entry comes from a study of blood T cells in healthy people across ages (dated by TCRdb to about 2015). About the study as a whole: Template switching captured roughly one uniquely barcoded TCR beta cDNA molecule per two T cells in model experiments. Two additional independent replicas of 1 million unique cDNA reads from the same blood draw were analyzed for two donors (one aged 18 to 30 and one aged 80 or older). To track age-related changes in TCR beta repertoire diversity, the study relied on deep sequencing normalized with unique cDNA molecular identifiers. Four age groups were formed from the donors: young (average approximately 15 years), middle-aged (approximately 42), aged (approximately 60) and long-lived (82). Results and caveats for the whole study, not just this receptor: Compared with the aged group, more naive CD4+ T cells, fewer expanded clones and increased TCR diversity were shown by the long-lived group, suggesting age selection. Observed TCR beta diversity per million T cells fell roughly linearly with age, and a significant reduction was already apparent by age around 36. The CMV infection status of donors was not known, potentially confounding age-related changes in expanded clonotypes. Since profiling was done on bulk unsorted PBMCs, naive and antigen-experienced compartments could not be conclusively compared. A strong correlation was found between observed TCR beta diversity and the percentage of naive T cells measured by flow cytometry. Estimates of total diversity based on one million sequenced T cells were considered lower bounds and underestimates.

The library was prepared using 5' RACE. TCRdb records Illumina HiSeq 2500 as the sequencer. The second PCR ran for about 6 to 12 cycles and used a J-beta primer mix along with a sample-barcoded 5' primer. A template-switch 5' adaptor carrying 12 random nucleotides introduced a unique molecular identifier onto each TCR beta cDNA molecule. At least 2.5 million CDR3-containing paired-end reads were obtained from each sample. First-strand cDNA synthesis was performed from all RNA using the Mint cDNA synthesis kit, with priming by a TRBC-specific oligonucleotide. Following uracil-DNA glycosylase treatment, a first 18-cycle PCR with universal primers M1SS and BC2_uni_R was performed on all cDNA. Concerning the study's data processing: Normalization of each sample was performed by random selection of 1 million high-quality reads, each carrying a distinct molecular identifier. Instead of being binned into consensus sequences, reads that shared molecular identifiers were thrown out. MiTCR, set to a Q25 quality threshold and the strictest error-elimination algorithm, was used for CDR3 identification, clonotype clustering and error correction. A nonparametric unseen species model using Euler transformation provided a lower-bound estimate of total TCR beta diversity. Clones were called with MiXCR by TCRdb after fastp trimmed the public reads at Q25, and only in-frame beta chains were retained. Rows merge per CDR3 protein into single entries with the most common DNA and genes. Clone size and V and J calls follow TCRdb, not the original study. The sample includes about 800,000 distinct CDR3 sequences, with just under 25% observed a single time. The ten largest clonotypes hold 3% to 4% of the sample.

The donors were some 36 Caucasian individuals from Russia, aged roughly 6 to 100 years, who were systemically healthy. About 10 milliliters of peripheral blood were drawn from each donor into EDTA-treated Vacutainer tubes. Ficoll-Paque density-gradient centrifugation was used to isolate PBMCs, with at least 6 million per sample. Total RNA was extracted from PBMCs with Trizol reagent, with at least 6 micrograms obtained per sample. For every donor, flow cytometry on a PBMC aliquot measured the percentage of naive CD45RAhigh/CD27high T cells. The same data also contributed to another study, on T cells of mothers and their children. From that second study: Donors were nine systemically healthy Caucasian individuals: three mothers and their six children. cDNA synthesis consumed the entire amount of extracted RNA, loaded at approximately 1.5 ug RNA in each 15 ul reaction. In the second PCR, the M1S primer introduced both the sample barcodes and 2-4 random nucleotides. More than 9 million TCR beta CDR3 reads were obtained from each mother, and some 3 million reads were obtained from each child. Thymic selection shapes the output of TCR recombination in a similar way in related and unrelated pairs, and inherited differences have a minor effect. Normalized repertoire overlap was always slightly but never significantly higher in related than unrelated mother-child pairs. With a sensitivity of approximately 93 clones per million clonotypes, no persistent microchimeric T cell clones were detected. The study used deep NGS to compare TCR beta repertoires of mothers and children, seeking features distinguishing related mother-child pairs from unrelated individuals. The mean age was 40 +/- 4 years for the mothers and around 11 +/- 4 years for the children. Libraries were sequenced on Illumina HiSeq 2000 with 100+100 nt paired-end reads after adapter ligation with NEBNext reagents. To avoid cross-contamination, the mother libraries and the child libraries were prepared a month apart and sequenced in separate runs. For each donor, between roughly 450,000 and 2,200,000 distinct TCR beta clonotypes were identified. Naive TCR beta clonotypes were estimated from low-frequency clonotypes matched to each donor's FACS-determined naive share, without sorting.

The sequence came from a boy aged 5-17 years in good health. Sequenced: blood. Recombination joined TRBV11-2 with TRBJ2-2, and perhaps TRBD1 as D gene, on 5 matching bases. The CDR3 protein is CASSSYASRVNTGELFF. Here is the DNA: TGTGCCAGCAGCTCCTACGCGTCCAGGGTGAACACCGGGGAGCTGTTTTTT.